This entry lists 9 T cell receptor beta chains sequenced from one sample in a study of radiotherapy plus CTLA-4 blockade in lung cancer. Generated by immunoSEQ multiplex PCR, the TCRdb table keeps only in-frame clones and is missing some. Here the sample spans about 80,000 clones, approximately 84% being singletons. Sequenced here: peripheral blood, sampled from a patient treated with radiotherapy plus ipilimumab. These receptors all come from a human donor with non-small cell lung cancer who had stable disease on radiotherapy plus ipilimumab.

CDR3 sequence (DNA): TGTGCCAGCTCGAACAGGGGATTTGGCACTGAAGCTTTCTTT. Protein: CASSNRGFGTEAFF. The rearrangement joins TRBV18 to TRBJ1-1, with 7 bases that match TRBD1. The CDR3 spans 14 residues. The V segment lost 6 bases and the J segment 4 bases; nucleotides outside the gene matches: 8. Germline V gives CDR1 KGHSH, CDR2 LQKENI. Based on the CDR3 plus reference TRBV18 and TRBJ1-1, the full variable domain is NAGVMQNPRHLVRRRGQEARLRCSPMKGHSHVYWYRQLPEEGLKFMVYLQKENIIDESGMPKERFSAEFPKEGPSILRIQQVVRGDSAAYFCASSNRGFGTEAFFGQGTRLTVV.

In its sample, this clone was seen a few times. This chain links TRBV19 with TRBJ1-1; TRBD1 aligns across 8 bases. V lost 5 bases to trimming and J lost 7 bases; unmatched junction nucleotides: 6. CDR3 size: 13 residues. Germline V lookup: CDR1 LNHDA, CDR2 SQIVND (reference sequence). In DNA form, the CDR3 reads TGTGCCAGTAGTCGGGAAGGACAGGGTGAAGCTTTCTTT. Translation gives CASSREGQGEAFF.

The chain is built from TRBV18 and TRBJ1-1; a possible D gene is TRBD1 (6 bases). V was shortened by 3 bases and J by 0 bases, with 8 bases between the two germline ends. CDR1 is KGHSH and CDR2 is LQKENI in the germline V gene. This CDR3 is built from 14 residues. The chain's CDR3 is CASSPNRVNTEAFF. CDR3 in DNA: TGTGCCAGCTCACCGAACAGGGTGAACACTGAAGCTTTCTTT. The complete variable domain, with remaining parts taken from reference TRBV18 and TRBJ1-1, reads NAGVMQNPRHLVRRRGQEARLRCSPMKGHSHVYWYRQLPEEGLKFMVYLQKENIIDESGMPKERFSAEFPKEGPSILRIQQVVRGDSAAYFCASSPNRVNTEAFFGQGTRLTVV.

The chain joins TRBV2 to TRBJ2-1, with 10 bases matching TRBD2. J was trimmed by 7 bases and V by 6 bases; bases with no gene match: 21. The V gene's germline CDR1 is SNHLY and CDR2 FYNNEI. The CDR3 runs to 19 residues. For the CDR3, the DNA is TGTGCCAGCAGGAGGATAACTAGGATGAGCGGGGGGGAAGGGAATGAGCAGTTCTTC. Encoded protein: CASRRITRMSGGEGNEQFF.

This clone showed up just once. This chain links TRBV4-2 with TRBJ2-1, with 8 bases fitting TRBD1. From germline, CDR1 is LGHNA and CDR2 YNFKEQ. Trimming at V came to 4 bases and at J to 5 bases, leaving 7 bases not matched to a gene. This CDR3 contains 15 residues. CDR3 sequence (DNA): TGTGCCAGCAGCCCCCGACAGGGGTCCCACAATGAGCAGTTCTTC. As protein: CASSPRQGSHNEQFF.

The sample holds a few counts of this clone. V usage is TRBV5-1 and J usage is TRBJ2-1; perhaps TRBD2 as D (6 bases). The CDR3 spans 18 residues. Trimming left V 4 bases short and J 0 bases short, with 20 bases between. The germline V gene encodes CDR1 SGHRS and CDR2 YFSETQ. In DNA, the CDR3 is TGCGCCAGCAGCGCCCCGGGGGTGAGACAGAGCTCCTACAATGAGCAGTTCTTC. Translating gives CASSAPGVRQSSYNEQFF.

CDR3 DNA sequence: TGTGCCATCAGTTACTCCCAGGGAGGAGGCTCCGAGCAGTACTTC. Protein: CAISYSQGGGSEQYF. The chain employs TRBV10-3 and TRBJ2-7; a possible D gene is TRBD2 (6 bases). This CDR3 region has 15 residues. The V and J ends lost 5 bases and 6 bases respectively, with 20 bases between them. Germline V gives CDR1 ENHRY, CDR2 SYGVKD.

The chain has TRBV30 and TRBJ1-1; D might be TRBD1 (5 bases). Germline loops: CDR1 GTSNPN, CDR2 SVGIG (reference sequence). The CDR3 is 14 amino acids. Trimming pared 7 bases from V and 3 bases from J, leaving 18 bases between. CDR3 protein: CASQRAGWDTEAFF. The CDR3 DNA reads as TGTGCCTCCCAGAGAGCAGGGTGGGACACTGAAGCTTTCTTT.

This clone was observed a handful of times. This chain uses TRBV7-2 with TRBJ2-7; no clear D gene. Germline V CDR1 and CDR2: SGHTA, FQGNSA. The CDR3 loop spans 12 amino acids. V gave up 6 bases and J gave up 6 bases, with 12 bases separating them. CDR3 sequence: CASRRDGFEQYF. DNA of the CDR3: TGTGCCAGCAGGCGCGATGGGTTCGAGCAGTACTTC.